This TCR beta chain was captured in a study of response to subunit inactivated influenza vaccine. Study outcomes and limitations: There was a suggestion from the authors that each seasonal influenza vaccination recruits few new T cells.

Per germline, CDR1 MNHEY and CDR2 SMNVEV (reference sequence). The length of the CDR3 is 14 residues. Between the trimmed V and J ends, which lost 6 bases and 7 bases, there was a span of 16 bases. MiXCR, run by TCRdb on the RT-PCR reads, gives a single entry per CDR3 protein. The sample holds about 610,000 distinct CDR3 sequences; 13% to 15% are singletons and the top ten take approximately 12%. This clonotype was picked up many times. What it recognizes is unknown. Sequencing was performed on PBMCs from blood, taken 11 to 12 days after vaccination. The receptor's source is a man aged 50-60 years who received an inactivated influenza vaccine. This rearrangement joins TRBV27 to TRBJ2-1, with D possibly called TRBD1 or TRBD2 (5 bases each). DNA of the CDR3: TGTGCCAGCAGCGACCGGGGACCTAGGAATGAGCAGTTCTTC. Translated, it gives CASSDRGPRNEQFF.